A selection of T cell receptor beta chains follows, all from one sample in a study of T cell responses to AZD1222 COVID-19 vaccine. The method was immunoSEQ multiplex PCR; TCRdb's version includes in-frame clones alone and lacks a portion of them. The sample holds fewer than 110,000 clones, less than 95% seen once. The sample here was peripheral blood, taken on day 0 of AZD1222 vaccination. These receptor sequences come from an adult in good health. CDR3s include the opening cysteine and the closing phenylalanine or tryptophan. Fields, in order: V gene, CDR3 length, J gene, clone size, D gene, CDR3 protein, CDR3 DNA. D genes are given only for firm matches. Only part of the rows carry a size: once, few, many, or a class if the clone is expanded.

V gene: TRBV10-3
CDR3 length: 12
J gene: TRBJ2-2
clone size: -
D gene: -
CDR3 protein: CAISERGGELFF
CDR3 DNA: TGTGCCATCAGTGAGAGGGGAGGGGAGCTGTTTTTT

V gene: TRBV3-1/TRBV3-2
CDR3 length: 14
J gene: TRBJ1-1
clone size: -
D gene: -
CDR3 protein: CASSQGGRGGEAFF
CDR3 DNA: TGTGCCAGCAGCCAAGGGGGCCGGGGAGGGGAAGCTTTCTTT

V gene: TRBV5-4
CDR3 length: 17
J gene: TRBJ1-4
clone size: -
D gene: TRBD1
CDR3 protein: CASSRDRGPSLSEKLFF
CDR3 DNA: TGTGCCAGCAGTCGGGACAGGGGCCCCTCTCTGTCTGAAAAACTGTTTTTT

V gene: TRBV4-1
CDR3 length: 15
J gene: TRBJ1-2
clone size: -
D gene: TRBD1
CDR3 protein: CASSRKQGANYGYTF
CDR3 DNA: TGCGCCAGCAGCCGCAAACAGGGGGCGAACTATGGCTACACCTTC

V gene: TRBV10-1
CDR3 length: 14
J gene: TRBJ2-7
clone size: -
D gene: TRBD1
CDR3 protein: CASSPGQGMFEQYF
CDR3 DNA: TGCGCCAGCAGTCCGGGACAGGGGATGTTCGAGCAGTACTTC

V gene: TRBV29-1
CDR3 length: 13
J gene: TRBJ2-2
clone size: -
D gene: -
CDR3 protein: CSVGEMYTGELFF
CDR3 DNA: TGCAGCGTTGGAGAGATGTACACCGGGGAGCTGTTTTTT

V gene: TRBV14
CDR3 length: 13
J gene: TRBJ2-1
clone size: -
D gene: TRBD1
CDR3 protein: CASSRGLYNEQFF
CDR3 DNA: TGTGCCAGCAGCAGGGGGCTCTACAATGAGCAGTTCTTC

V gene: TRBV10-3
CDR3 length: 15
J gene: TRBJ2-7
clone size: -
D gene: TRBD1
CDR3 protein: CAIRAGQGALYEQYF
CDR3 DNA: TGTGCCATCAGGGCTGGACAGGGGGCTCTCTACGAGCAGTACTTC

V gene: TRBV28
CDR3 length: 14
J gene: TRBJ2-1
clone size: -
D gene: -
CDR3 protein: CASSLPYRPNEQFF
CDR3 DNA: TGTGCCAGCAGTTTACCATACAGGCCGAATGAGCAGTTCTTC

V gene: TRBV6-5
CDR3 length: 14
J gene: TRBJ1-2
clone size: -
D gene: -
CDR3 protein: CASSTPSRPGGYTF
CDR3 DNA: TGTGCCAGCAGCACTCCTTCAAGGCCGGGTGGCTACACCTTC

V gene: TRBV6-5
CDR3 length: 12
J gene: TRBJ1-5
clone size: -
D gene: -
CDR3 protein: CASSKLYQPQHF
CDR3 DNA: TGTGCCAGCTCGAAACTGTATCAGCCCCAGCATTTT

V gene: TRBV5-4
CDR3 length: 16
J gene: TRBJ2-5
clone size: once
D gene: TRBD1
CDR3 protein: CASSLGQGLAGETQYF
CDR3 DNA: TGTGCCAGCAGCTTGGGACAGGGGTTGGCGGGGGAGACCCAGTACTTC

V gene: TRBV5-1
CDR3 length: 14
J gene: TRBJ1-1
clone size: -
D gene: -
CDR3 protein: CASSLGARNTEAFF
CDR3 DNA: TGCGCCAGCAGCTTGGGGGCAAGAAACACTGAAGCTTTCTTT

V gene: TRBV5-1
CDR3 length: 15
J gene: TRBJ2-3
clone size: once
D gene: -
CDR3 protein: CASSLGLSVTDTQYF
CDR3 DNA: TGCGCCAGCAGCTTAGGACTCTCTGTCACAGATACGCAGTATTTT

V gene: TRBV19
CDR3 length: 15
J gene: TRBJ1-2
clone size: few
D gene: -
CDR3 protein: CASSISEGSYYGYTF
CDR3 DNA: TGTGCCAGTAGTATATCAGAGGGGTCCTACTATGGCTACACCTTC

V gene: TRBV2
CDR3 length: 14
J gene: TRBJ1-2
clone size: -
D gene: TRBD1
CDR3 protein: CASREQGADYGYTF
CDR3 DNA: TGTGCCAGCAGGGAACAGGGGGCTGACTATGGCTACACCTTC

V gene: TRBV19
CDR3 length: 12
J gene: TRBJ1-5
clone size: -
D gene: -
CDR3 protein: CASSIGVQPQHF
CDR3 DNA: TGTGCCAGTAGTATAGGGGTTCAGCCCCAGCATTTT

V gene: TRBV6-5
CDR3 length: 15
J gene: TRBJ1-5
clone size: -
D gene: -
CDR3 protein: CASSYSTQGDQPQHF
CDR3 DNA: TGTGCCAGCAGTTACTCGACACAGGGCGATCAGCCCCAGCATTTT

V gene: TRBV5-1
CDR3 length: 16
J gene: TRBJ1-2
clone size: -
D gene: TRBD1
CDR3 protein: CASSLDHAGGNYGYTF
CDR3 DNA: TGCGCCAGCAGCTTGGACCATGCAGGGGGCAACTATGGCTACACCTTC

V gene: TRBV28
CDR3 length: 18
J gene: TRBJ2-6
clone size: -
D gene: TRBD1
CDR3 protein: CASSLFGTVGPGANVLTF
CDR3 DNA: TGTGCCAGCAGTTTATTCGGGACAGTGGGGCCTGGGGCCAACGTCCTGACTTTC

V gene: TRBV28
CDR3 length: 15
J gene: TRBJ1-1
clone size: -
D gene: -
CDR3 protein: CASSLWGASGTEAFF
CDR3 DNA: TGTGCCAGCAGTTTATGGGGGGCCTCAGGCACTGAAGCTTTCTTT

V gene: TRBV18
CDR3 length: 17
J gene: TRBJ1-2
clone size: -
D gene: TRBD1
CDR3 protein: CASSLIPGDRQGDGYTF
CDR3 DNA: TGTGCCAGCTCACTCATTCCCGGCGATCGACAGGGGGATGGCTACACCTTC

V gene: TRBV11-2
CDR3 length: 13
J gene: TRBJ2-3
clone size: once
D gene: -
CDR3 protein: CASAISPTDTQYF
CDR3 DNA: TGTGCCAGCGCTATCTCCCCCACAGATACGCAGTATTTT

V gene: TRBV4-1
CDR3 length: 16
J gene: TRBJ1-3
clone size: -
D gene: -
CDR3 protein: CASSPGPILSGNTIYF
CDR3 DNA: TGCGCCAGCAGCCCGGGGCCCATCCTCTCTGGAAACACCATATATTTT

V gene: TRBV19
CDR3 length: 14
J gene: TRBJ1-3
clone size: -
D gene: -
CDR3 protein: CASSQRRSGNTIYF
CDR3 DNA: TGTGCCAGTAGTCAACGACGGAGTGGAAACACCATATATTTT

V gene: TRBV3-1/TRBV3-2
CDR3 length: 18
J gene: TRBJ2-1
clone size: -
D gene: TRBD1
CDR3 protein: CASSQEGTGGTLYNEQFF
CDR3 DNA: TGTGCCAGCAGCCAAGAAGGTACAGGGGGGACTCTCTACAATGAGCAGTTCTTC

V gene: TRBV7-8
CDR3 length: 15
J gene: TRBJ2-2
clone size: -
D gene: -
CDR3 protein: CASSEDGPNTGELFF
CDR3 DNA: TGTGCCAGCAGTGAGGACGGACCGAACACCGGGGAGCTGTTTTTT

V gene: TRBV7-6
CDR3 length: 17
J gene: TRBJ2-7
clone size: -
D gene: TRBD2
CDR3 protein: CASSLVLNPAGSNEQYF
CDR3 DNA: TGTGCCAGCAGCTTAGTCCTAAACCCAGCGGGGTCCAACGAGCAGTACTTC

V gene: TRBV29-1
CDR3 length: 12
J gene: TRBJ1-1
clone size: once
D gene: -
CDR3 protein: CSVRRMNTEAFF
CDR3 DNA: TGCAGCGTTCGTCGGATGAACACTGAAGCTTTCTTT

V gene: TRBV6-2/TRBV6-3
CDR3 length: 14
J gene: TRBJ1-2
clone size: -
D gene: -
CDR3 protein: CASSYLVGNYGYTF
CDR3 DNA: TGTGCCAGCAGTTACCTCGTTGGAAACTATGGCTACACCTTC

V gene: TRBV10-3
CDR3 length: 13
J gene: TRBJ2-3
clone size: -
D gene: -
CDR3 protein: CAISIAGTDTQYF
CDR3 DNA: TGTGCCATCAGTATAGCGGGCACAGATACGCAGTATTTT

V gene: TRBV7-2
CDR3 length: 15
J gene: TRBJ1-2
clone size: -
D gene: TRBD1
CDR3 protein: CASSLGAGGGYGYTF
CDR3 DNA: TGTGCCAGCAGCTTAGGGGCAGGGGGAGGGTATGGCTACACCTTC

V gene: TRBV4-2
CDR3 length: 15
J gene: TRBJ1-1
clone size: -
D gene: -
CDR3 protein: CASSLRTNANTEAFF
CDR3 DNA: TGTGCCAGCAGCCTAAGGACGAACGCGAACACTGAAGCTTTCTTT

V gene: TRBV20-1
CDR3 length: 11
J gene: TRBJ1-1
clone size: once
D gene: -
CDR3 protein: CSASNGVEAFF
CDR3 DNA: TGCAGTGCTAGTAACGGGGTTGAAGCTTTCTTT

V gene: TRBV28
CDR3 length: 13
J gene: TRBJ1-4
clone size: -
D gene: TRBD1
CDR3 protein: CASSHGQGEKLFF
CDR3 DNA: TGTGCCAGCAGCCATGGACAGGGTGAAAAACTGTTTTTT

V gene: TRBV2
CDR3 length: 16
J gene: TRBJ2-5
clone size: -
D gene: TRBD1
CDR3 protein: CASSDQLGQGAETQYF
CDR3 DNA: TGTGCCAGCAGTGATCAACTCGGACAGGGGGCGGAGACCCAGTACTTC

V gene: TRBV4-1
CDR3 length: 14
J gene: TRBJ2-7
clone size: -
D gene: TRBD1
CDR3 protein: CASSPGQGRSEQYF
CDR3 DNA: TGCGCCAGCAGCCCCGGACAGGGTAGGAGCGAGCAGTACTTC

V gene: TRBV18
CDR3 length: 14
J gene: TRBJ1-1
clone size: -
D gene: -
CDR3 protein: CASSPRAANTEAFF
CDR3 DNA: TGTGCCAGCTCACCTAGGGCAGCGAACACTGAAGCTTTCTTT

V gene: TRBV20-1
CDR3 length: 15
J gene: TRBJ1-3
clone size: -
D gene: -
CDR3 protein: CSASNVAGERNTIYF
CDR3 DNA: TGCAGTGCTAGTAATGTTGCGGGTGAGAGAAACACCATATATTTT

V gene: TRBV19
CDR3 length: 14
J gene: TRBJ1-6
clone size: -
D gene: -
CDR3 protein: CASSLRDPNSPLHF
CDR3 DNA: TGTGCCAGTAGTCTCCGGGATCCCAATTCACCCCTCCACTTT

V gene: TRBV5-5
CDR3 length: 14
J gene: TRBJ1-5
clone size: -
D gene: -
CDR3 protein: CASSLYSERQPQHF
CDR3 DNA: TGTGCCAGCAGCCTCTACTCCGAGCGGCAGCCCCAGCATTTT

V gene: TRBV6-1
CDR3 length: 17
J gene: TRBJ1-3
clone size: -
D gene: -
CDR3 protein: CASSEGTASISGNTIYF
CDR3 DNA: TGTGCCAGCAGTGAAGGGACAGCTTCAATCTCTGGAAACACCATATATTTT

V gene: TRBV27
CDR3 length: 15
J gene: TRBJ2-5
clone size: -
D gene: TRBD1
CDR3 protein: CASSLTGGTFGTQYF
CDR3 DNA: TGTGCCAGCAGTTTAACAGGGGGAACTTTCGGGACCCAGTACTTC

V gene: TRBV6-5
CDR3 length: 15
J gene: TRBJ2-3
clone size: -
D gene: TRBD2
CDR3 protein: CASSYSTSGADTQYF
CDR3 DNA: TGTGCCAGCAGTTACTCGACTAGCGGGGCAGATACGCAGTATTTT

V gene: TRBV5-1
CDR3 length: 14
J gene: TRBJ1-1
clone size: -
D gene: -
CDR3 protein: CASSLMPGNTEAFF
CDR3 DNA: TGCGCCAGCAGCTTGATGCCTGGGAACACTGAAGCTTTCTTT

V gene: TRBV3-1/TRBV3-2
CDR3 length: 15
J gene: TRBJ1-6
clone size: -
D gene: -
CDR3 protein: CASSQIDTPNSPLHF
CDR3 DNA: TGTGCCAGCAGCCAAATAGACACCCCTAATTCACCCCTCCACTTT

V gene: TRBV6-6
CDR3 length: 15
J gene: TRBJ2-3
clone size: -
D gene: TRBD2
CDR3 protein: CASSYSGGLTDTQYF
CDR3 DNA: TGTGCCAGCAGCTATAGCGGGGGACTCACAGATACGCAGTATTTT

V gene: TRBV5-6
CDR3 length: 18
J gene: TRBJ2-7
clone size: -
D gene: -
CDR3 protein: CASSFRTEVYFHNYEQYF
CDR3 DNA: TGTGCCAGCAGCTTCCGGACAGAAGTATACTTCCATAACTACGAGCAGTACTTC

V gene: TRBV19
CDR3 length: 16
J gene: TRBJ1-3
clone size: -
D gene: TRBD1
CDR3 protein: CASRHKDRGSGNTIYF
CDR3 DNA: TGTGCCAGTCGGCACAAAGACAGGGGATCTGGAAACACCATATATTTT

V gene: TRBV30
CDR3 length: 11
J gene: TRBJ1-1
clone size: -
D gene: -
CDR3 protein: CAWSEYTEAFF
CDR3 DNA: TGTGCCTGGAGTGAGTACACTGAAGCTTTCTTT

V gene: TRBV10-1
CDR3 length: 13
J gene: TRBJ1-4
clone size: -
D gene: -
CDR3 protein: CATRTARDEKLFF
CDR3 DNA: TGCGCCACCCGGACAGCTAGAGATGAAAAACTGTTTTTT